The sequence of this T cell receptor beta chain was determined in a study of prognosis after radiotherapy for stage I lung cancer. Study summary: About 7 patients had tumors that were squamous cell carcinoma, and about a dozen had adenocarcinoma. Concurrent therapy with stereotactic body radiotherapy was received by no patient.

Germline assignment: CDR1 SGHRS and CDR2 YFSETQ. The V and J ends lost 0 bases and 1 base respectively, with 10 bases between them. The CDR3 covers 16 residues. Two rounds of multiplex PCR amplified TCR beta CDR3 from genomic DNA. The authors ran first-round PCR with primers specific to each TRBV and TRBJ gene. TCRdb itself ran the multiplex PCR reads through MiXCR, one entry per CDR3 protein. Among 12,000 to 15,000 distinct CDR3 sequences listed, about half were seen once. Comment on this clonotype: The antigen is unknown.

Whole-study results and caveats: Differences in TRBV and TRBJ gene usage were reportedly observed between patients with and without metastases. Post-therapy Shannon entropy was lower in patients developing distant metastases following stereotactic body radiation therapy.

This chain uses TRBV5-1 with TRBJ2-2, with D perhaps matching TRBD2 (6 bases). The clonotype originates from a donor aged 50 or older with non-small cell lung cancer. Source: PBMCs, taken before or after stereotactic body radiation therapy (not recorded which). The CDR3 nucleotides read TGCGCCAGCAGCTTGGCCCTTAGCGGGAACACCGGGGAGCTGTTTTTT. It translates to CASSLALSGNTGELFF.